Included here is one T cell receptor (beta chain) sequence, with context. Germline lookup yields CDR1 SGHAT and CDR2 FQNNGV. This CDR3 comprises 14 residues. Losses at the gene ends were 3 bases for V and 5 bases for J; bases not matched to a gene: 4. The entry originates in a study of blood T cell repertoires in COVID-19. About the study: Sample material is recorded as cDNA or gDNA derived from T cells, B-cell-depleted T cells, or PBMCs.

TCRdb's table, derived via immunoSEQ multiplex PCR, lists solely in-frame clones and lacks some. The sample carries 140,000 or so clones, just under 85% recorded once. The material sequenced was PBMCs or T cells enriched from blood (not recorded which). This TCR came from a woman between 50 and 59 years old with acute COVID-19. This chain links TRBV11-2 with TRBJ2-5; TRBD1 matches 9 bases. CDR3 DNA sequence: TGTGCCAGCAGCTTGGGACAGGGCGGGGAGACCCAGTACTTC. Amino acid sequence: CASSLGQGGETQYF.